The subject of this entry is one T cell receptor beta chain. This CDR3 region has 14 residues. V shed 5 bases, J shed 3 bases, and the junction held 5 bases outside the gene matches. Germline V gene data show CDR1 as MNHEY and CDR2 as SVGAGI. This entry is derived from a study of blood T cell repertoires in COVID-19. For the study at large: COVID-19 samples, acute and convalescent, were from the United States, Italy and Spain. In each case, the material was cDNA or gDNA derived from T cells, B-cell-depleted T cells, or PBMCs.

Original methodology: Amplification of reference gene primers was used by the study to estimate nucleated cell counts. The method was immunoSEQ multiplex PCR; TCRdb's version includes in-frame clones alone and lacks a portion of them. V, J and clone size reflect that table, while D and trimming were determined from the DNA. This table holds roughly 190,000 clones, around nine tenths found once. Sample: peripheral blood. V is TRBV6-5 and J is TRBJ1-2, with 8 bases fitting TRBD1. The TCR comes from a man between 65 and 80 years old with acute or convalescent COVID-19. The CDR3 region has the DNA TGTGCCAGCAGTCCCAGACAGGGGTACTATGGCTACACCTTC. This encodes CASSPRQGYYGYTF.